The T cell receptor (beta chain) under discussion was sequenced for a study of blood T cells in healthy people across ages. Study-wide results and limits: Correlation between TCR beta diversity and naive T cell percentage was strong.

Combining a sample-barcoded 5' primer with a J-beta primer mix, a second PCR ran for about 6 to 12 cycles. CDR3-containing paired-end reads numbering at least 2.5 million came from each sample. TCRdb analysed the 5' RACE reads with MiXCR anew, one entry per CDR3 protein. The table has around 780,000 distinct CDR3 sequences, roughly three fifths seen once; the top ten hold around 24%. Per the germline V gene, CDR1 is LGHDT and CDR2 is YNNKEL (reference sequence). The CDR3 is 14 residues long. V lost 1 base to trimming and J lost 8 bases, with 14 bases between them. This clonotype was picked up a small number of times. The target antigen is unknown.

The material sequenced was blood. This receptor was taken from a man aged 35 to 55 in good health. The chain combines TRBV3-1 with TRBJ1-2, with TRBD1 as a possible D gene (6 bases). The CDR3 coding sequence is TGTGCCAGCAGCCAAGGGGTCAGGGGAAGAGGCTACACCTTC. Translation: CASSQGVRGRGYTF.